A selection of T cell receptor beta chains follows, all from one sample in a study of T cell repertoires in cytomegalovirus infection. These TCRs' antigens remain unknown. MiXCR was run by TCRdb on the reads, yielding one entry per CDR3 protein. Of about 70,000 distinct CDR3 sequences listed, 20% were seen once; the top ten hold 55% to 75%. This specimen consisted of CD8+ T cells from cultured PBMCs, obtained from culture after CMV antigen stimulation. All receptors derive from a human donor in good health (CMV status not recorded). Some clones in this sample may be carry-over from other donors' samples. Each CDR3 is given without its conserved first and last residue. Each record gives: V gene, CDR3 protein.

TRBV6-2/TRBV6-3	ASCPGQGILEQY
TRBV5-4	ASSFGTDHNEQF
TRBV12-5	ASGFLGPDTYEQY
TRBV29-1	SVRALSNNEQF
TRBV7-6	ASSLTGWVDEQF
TRBV6-2/TRBV6-3	ASRTPPGENTGELF
TRBV2	ASRGLAGGWNTGELF
TRBV14	ASSQDIGNEQF
TRBV7-2	ASTPGFQETQY
TRBV5-5	ASSSVRWKVGQPQH
TRBV19	ASSIAAPTSSAYEQY
TRBV6-5	ASSYGVGGDEQF
TRBV6-8	ASNPGETTEAF
TRBV14	ASSQRGTGSSYEQY
TRBV7-8	ASSSPGGTSGGAYEQY
TRBV6-5	ASRLMTGDNYGYT
TRBV7-8	ASSLGAAEAF
TRBV7-7	ASSRGRGANTGELF
TRBV7-2	ASSTWTGGGYGYT
TRBV9	ASSIGTVNEQY
TRBV7-2	ASSLVRQGVPGANVLT
TRBV11-2	ASSSGTSGGPFSYEQY
TRBV6-1	ASSESRNQPQH